This T cell receptor beta chain was identified during a study of cytomegalovirus exposure and HLA in healthy donors. Study-level points and caveats: Associated with cytomegalovirus, according to the listing, were 150 to 200 TCR beta chains. Whilst most TCR sequences proved rare, a subset of public TCRs occurred across many donors.

Germline V gene lookup returns CDR1 MGHRA and CDR2 YSYEKL. CDR3 length: 14 amino acids. The V gene lost 6 bases and the J gene lost 0 bases, with 11 bases spanning the gap. As concerns this clone: The antigen is unknown.

The PCR employed 60 Vbeta primers together with 13 Jbeta primers. TCRdb keeps only in-frame clones here, not all; method: immunoSEQ multiplex PCR. The sample has under 200,000 clones, approximately 80% seen once. The sample was PBMCs. The sequence was collected from a man aged 40-49 years in good health and CMV-seropositive. The genes are TRBV4-1 and TRBJ2-5; D ambiguous. CDR3 in amino acids: CASSRTRDQETQYF. In nucleotides, the CDR3 is TGCGCCAGCAGTCGAACTCGGGACCAAGAGACCCAGTACTTC.